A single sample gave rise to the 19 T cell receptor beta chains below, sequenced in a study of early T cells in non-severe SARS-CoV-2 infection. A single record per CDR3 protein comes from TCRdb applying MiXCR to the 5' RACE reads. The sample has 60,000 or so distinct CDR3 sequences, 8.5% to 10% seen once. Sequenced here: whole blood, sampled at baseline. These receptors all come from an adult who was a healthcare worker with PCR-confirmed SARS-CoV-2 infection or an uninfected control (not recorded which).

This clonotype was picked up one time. CDR3 in DNA: TGTGCCAGCAGAATTGACAGGGACACTGAAGCTTTCTTT. This sequence encodes CASRIDRDTEAFF. The gene calls are TRBV7-8 and TRBJ1-1; 7 bases are a match to TRBD1. Germline CDR1 reads SGHVS; CDR2 reads FQNEAQ. CDR3 length equals 13 residues. V was clipped by 6 bases and J by 3 bases; unmatched bases: 4.

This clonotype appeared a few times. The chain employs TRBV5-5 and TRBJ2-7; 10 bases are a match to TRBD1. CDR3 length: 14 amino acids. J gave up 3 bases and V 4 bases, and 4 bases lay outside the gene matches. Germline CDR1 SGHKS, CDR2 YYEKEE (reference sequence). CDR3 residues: CASSAGQGIYEQYF. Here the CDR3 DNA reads TGTGCCAGCAGCGCGGGACAGGGGATCTACGAGCAGTACTTC.

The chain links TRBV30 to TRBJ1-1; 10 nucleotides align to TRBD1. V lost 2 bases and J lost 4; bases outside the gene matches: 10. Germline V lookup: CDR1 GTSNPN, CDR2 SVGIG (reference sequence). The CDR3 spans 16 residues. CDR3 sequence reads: CAWSTVDRGDGTEAFF. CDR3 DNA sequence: TGTGCCTGGAGTACAGTGGACAGGGGGGATGGCACTGAAGCTTTCTTT.

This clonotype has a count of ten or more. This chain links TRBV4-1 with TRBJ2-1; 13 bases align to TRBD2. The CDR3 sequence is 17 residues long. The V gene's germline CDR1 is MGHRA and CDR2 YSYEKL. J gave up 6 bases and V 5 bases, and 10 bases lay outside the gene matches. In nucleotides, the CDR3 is TGCGCCAGCAGCAACTTGGGACTAGCGGGGAACCTCAATGAGCAGTTCTTC. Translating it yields CASSNLGLAGNLNEQFF.

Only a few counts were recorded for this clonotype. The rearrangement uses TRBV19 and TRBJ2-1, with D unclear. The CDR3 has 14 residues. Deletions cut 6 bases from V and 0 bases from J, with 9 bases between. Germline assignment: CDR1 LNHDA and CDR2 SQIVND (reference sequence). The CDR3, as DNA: TGTGCCAGTAGCCCCTGGAGCTCCTACAATGAGCAGTTCTTC. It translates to CASSPWSSYNEQFF.

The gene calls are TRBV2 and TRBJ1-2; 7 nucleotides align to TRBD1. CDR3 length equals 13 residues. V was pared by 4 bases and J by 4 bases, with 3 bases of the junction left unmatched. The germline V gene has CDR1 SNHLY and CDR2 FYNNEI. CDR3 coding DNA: TGTGCCAGCAGTGGAGGGGGCGGCTATGGCTACACCTTC. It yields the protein CASSGGGGYGYTF.

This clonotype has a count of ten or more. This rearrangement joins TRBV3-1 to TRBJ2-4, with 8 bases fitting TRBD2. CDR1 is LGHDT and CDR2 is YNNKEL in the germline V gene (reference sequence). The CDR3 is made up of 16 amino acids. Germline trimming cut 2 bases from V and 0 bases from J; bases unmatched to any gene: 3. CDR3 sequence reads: CASSQLAGLAKNIQYF. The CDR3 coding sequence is TGTGCCAGCAGCCAATTAGCGGGATTAGCCAAAAACATTCAGTACTTC.

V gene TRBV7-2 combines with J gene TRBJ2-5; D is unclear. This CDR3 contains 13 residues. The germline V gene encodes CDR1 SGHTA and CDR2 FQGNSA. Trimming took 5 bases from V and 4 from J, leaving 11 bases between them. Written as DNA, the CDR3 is TGTGCCAGCAGCCAAACGTCTCTAGAGACCCAGTACTTC. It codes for CASSQTSLETQYF. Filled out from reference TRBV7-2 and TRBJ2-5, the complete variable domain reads GAGVSQSPSNKVTEKGKDVELRCDPISGHTALYWYRQSLGQGLEFLIYFQGNSAPDKSGLPSDRFSAERTGGSVSTLTIQRTQQEDSAVYLCASSQTSLETQYFGPGTRLLVL.

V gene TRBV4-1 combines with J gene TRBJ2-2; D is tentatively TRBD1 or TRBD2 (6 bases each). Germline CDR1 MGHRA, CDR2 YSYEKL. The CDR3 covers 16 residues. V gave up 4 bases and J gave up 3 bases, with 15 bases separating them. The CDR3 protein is CASSLSRGADTGELFF. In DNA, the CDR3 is TGCGCCAGCAGCCTAAGTAGGGGGGCGGACACCGGGGAGCTGTTTTTT.

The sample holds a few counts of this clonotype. The CDR3, as DNA: TGTGCCATCAGCGGACCAGGAGCAATTACTAGCGGGAGATCGAGCACAGATACGCAGTATTTT. It translates to CAISGPGAITSGRSSTDTQYF. This chain connects TRBV10-3 to TRBJ2-3, with 11 bases aligning to TRBD2. V dropped 6 bases and J dropped 0; count of bases not matched to a gene: 20. Germline V CDR1 and CDR2: ENHRY, SYGVKD. This CDR3 spans 21 amino acids.

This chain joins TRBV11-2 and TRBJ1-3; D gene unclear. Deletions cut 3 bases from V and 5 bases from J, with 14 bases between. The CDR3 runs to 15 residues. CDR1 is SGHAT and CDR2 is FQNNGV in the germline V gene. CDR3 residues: CASSLTDASRNTIYF. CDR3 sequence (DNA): TGTGCCAGCAGCTTGACTGACGCCTCGAGAAACACCATATATTTT. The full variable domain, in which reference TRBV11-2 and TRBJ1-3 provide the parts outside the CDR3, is EAGVAQSPRYKIIEKRQSVAFWCNPISGHATLYWYQQILGQGPKLLIQFQNNGVVDDSQLPKDRFSAERLKGVDSTLKIQPAKLEDSAVYLCASSLTDASRNTIYFGEGSWLTVV.

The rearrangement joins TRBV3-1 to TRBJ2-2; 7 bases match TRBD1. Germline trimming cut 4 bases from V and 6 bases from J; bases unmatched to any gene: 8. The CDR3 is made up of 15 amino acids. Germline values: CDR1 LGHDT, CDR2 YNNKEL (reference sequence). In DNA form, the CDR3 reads TGTGCCAGCAGCCGAACAGGGGACGGATCCGGGGAGCTGTTTTTT. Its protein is CASSRTGDGSGELFF.

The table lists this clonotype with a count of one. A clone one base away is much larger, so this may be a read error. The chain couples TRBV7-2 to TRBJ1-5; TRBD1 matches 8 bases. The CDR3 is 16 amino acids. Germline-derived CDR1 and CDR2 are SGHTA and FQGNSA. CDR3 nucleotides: TGTGCCAGCAGCTTTCAGGGGGCGCTAAGCAATCAGCCCCATCATTTT. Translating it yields CASSFQGALSNQPHHF.

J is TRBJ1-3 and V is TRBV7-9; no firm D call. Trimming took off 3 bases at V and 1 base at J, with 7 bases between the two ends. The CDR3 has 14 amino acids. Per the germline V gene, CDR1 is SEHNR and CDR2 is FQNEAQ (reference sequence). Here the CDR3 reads CASSFGGSGNTIYF. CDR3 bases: TGTGCCAGCAGCTTCGGCGGTTCTGGAAACACCATATATTTT.

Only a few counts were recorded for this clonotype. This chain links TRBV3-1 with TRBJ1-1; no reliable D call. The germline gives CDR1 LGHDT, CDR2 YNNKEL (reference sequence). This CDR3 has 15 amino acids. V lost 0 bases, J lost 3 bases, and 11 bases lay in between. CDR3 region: CASSQDALGDTEAFF. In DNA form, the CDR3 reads TGTGCCAGCAGCCAAGATGCCCTGGGCGACACTGAAGCTTTCTTT.

The CDR3: CSAGVRAYEQYF. DNA for the CDR3: TGCAGTGCTGGGGTTCGGGCCTACGAGCAGTACTTC. V usage is TRBV20-1 and J usage is TRBJ2-7; D not resolved. Germline-derived CDR1 and CDR2 are DFQATT and SNEGSKA (reference sequence). The V gene lost 5 bases and the J gene lost 2 bases, with 10 bases spanning the gap. The CDR3 spans 12 residues.

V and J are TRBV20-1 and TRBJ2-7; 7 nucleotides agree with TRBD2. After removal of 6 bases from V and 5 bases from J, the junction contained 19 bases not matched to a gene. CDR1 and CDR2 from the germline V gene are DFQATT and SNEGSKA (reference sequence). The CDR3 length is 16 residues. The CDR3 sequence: CSAADPSGTTLHEQYF. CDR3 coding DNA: TGCAGTGCGGCCGACCCGTCCGGGACTACCCTACACGAGCAGTACTTC.

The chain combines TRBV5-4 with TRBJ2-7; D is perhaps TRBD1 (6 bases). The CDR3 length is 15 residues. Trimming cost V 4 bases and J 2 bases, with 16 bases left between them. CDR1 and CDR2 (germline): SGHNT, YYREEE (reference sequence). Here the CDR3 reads CASSPQTGTPYEQYF. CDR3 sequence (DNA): TGTGCCAGCAGCCCGCAGACAGGAACCCCCTACGAGCAGTACTTC.

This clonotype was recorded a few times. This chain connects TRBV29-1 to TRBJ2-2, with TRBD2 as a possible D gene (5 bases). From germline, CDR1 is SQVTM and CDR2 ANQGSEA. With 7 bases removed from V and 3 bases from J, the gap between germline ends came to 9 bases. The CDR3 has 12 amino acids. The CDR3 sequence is CSADGDTGELFF. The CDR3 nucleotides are TGCAGCGCAGACGGGGACACCGGGGAGCTGTTTTTT.